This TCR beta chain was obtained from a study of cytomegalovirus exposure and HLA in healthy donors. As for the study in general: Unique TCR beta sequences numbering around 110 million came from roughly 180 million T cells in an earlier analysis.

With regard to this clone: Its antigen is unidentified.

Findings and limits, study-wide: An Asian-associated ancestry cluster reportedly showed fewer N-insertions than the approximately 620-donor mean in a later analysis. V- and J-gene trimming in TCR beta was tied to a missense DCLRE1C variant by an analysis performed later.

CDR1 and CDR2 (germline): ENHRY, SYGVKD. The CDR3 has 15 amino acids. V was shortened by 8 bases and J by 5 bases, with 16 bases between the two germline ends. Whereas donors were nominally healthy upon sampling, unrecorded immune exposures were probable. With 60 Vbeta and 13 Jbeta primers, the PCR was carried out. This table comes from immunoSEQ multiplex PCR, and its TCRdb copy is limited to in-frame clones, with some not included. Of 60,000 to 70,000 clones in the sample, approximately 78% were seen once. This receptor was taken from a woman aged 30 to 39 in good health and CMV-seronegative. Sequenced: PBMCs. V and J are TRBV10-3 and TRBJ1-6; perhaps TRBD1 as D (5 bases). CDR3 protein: CAIGAEGANNSPLHF. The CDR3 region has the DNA TGTGCCATCGGGGCGGAGGGCGCGAATAATTCACCCCTCCACTTT.